This passage covers 12 T cell receptor beta chains from one sample sequenced in a study of blood T cell repertoires in COVID-19. The data were produced by immunoSEQ multiplex PCR, yet TCRdb's version contains in-frame clones alone and is incomplete. Counted here are approximately 260,000 clones, roughly 85% occurring once; the ten biggest clones make up 4.6%. The specimen was peripheral blood. These receptors originate from a man between 60 and 70 years old who had recovered from COVID-19.

The chain recombines TRBV29-1 with TRBJ2-7; tentatively, D is TRBD2 (6 bases). The V gene's germline CDR1 is SQVTM and CDR2 ANQGSEA. V gave up 6 bases and J gave up 9 bases, with 15 bases separating them. The CDR3 consists of 11 residues. For the CDR3, the DNA is TGCAGCGTCGAGAATGGAGGGAGGCAGTACTTC. Translated, it gives CSVENGGRQYF.

The rearrangement links TRBV15 to TRBJ2-3; D is ambiguous. V was clipped by 5 bases and J by 6 bases, with 18 bases between them. CDR3 length: 15 residues. The germline V gene encodes CDR1 LNHNV and CDR2 YYDKDF (reference sequence). The CDR3 bases are TGTGCCACCAGCTACACCCAGGTCGATCCGGATACGCAGTATTTT. Amino acid sequence: CATSYTQVDPDTQYF.

This chain links TRBV3-1 (or the pseudogene TRBV3-2) with TRBJ2-3; 8 bases map to TRBD2. There are 15 residues in the CDR3. Losses at the gene ends were 3 bases for V and 4 bases for J; bases not matched to a gene: 6. CDR1 and CDR2 from the germline V gene are LGHDT and YNNKEL (reference sequence). CDR3 protein: CASSQRGAKADTQYF. DNA for the CDR3: TGTGCCAGCAGCCAGCGGGGGGCCAAGGCAGATACGCAGTATTTT.

A few counts support this clone. The rearrangement uses TRBV6-2 or TRBV6-3 and TRBJ2-1; TRBD1 might be the D (6 bases). The CDR3 is 14 residues long. Germline V gene lookup returns CDR1 MNHEY and CDR2 SVGEGT. The germline V and J ends were trimmed by 1 base and 6 bases, with 10 bases remaining between them. The CDR3 nucleotides are TGTGCCAGCAGTTACTATCGGGACACCAATGAGCAGTTCTTC. Protein sequence: CASSYYRDTNEQFF.

This clone was detected once. V gene TRBV6-1 combines with J gene TRBJ1-1; D may be TRBD1 (5 bases). The CDR3 totals 13 residues. Germline V CDR1 and CDR2: MNHNS, SASEGT. V shed 2 bases and J shed 6 bases, with 10 bases lying between them. As DNA, the CDR3 is TGTGCCAGCAGTGAAAGGGTCAGGGCTGAAGCTTTCTTT. Its translation: CASSERVRAEAFF.

The rearrangement links TRBV28 to TRBJ2-7, with D unresolved. The germline V and J ends were trimmed by 8 bases and 1 base, with 3 bases remaining between them. This CDR3 has 10 amino acids. CDR1 is MDHEN, CDR2 SYDVKM, per germline. In DNA form, the CDR3 reads TGTGCCAGCCGGTCCTACGAGCAGTACTTC. As protein: CASRSYEQYF. The full variable domain, in which reference TRBV28 and TRBJ2-7 provide the parts outside the CDR3, is DVKVTQSSRYLVKRTGEKVFLECVQDMDHENMFWYRQDPGLGLRLIYFSYDVKMKEKGDIPEGYSVSREKKERFSLILESASTNQTSMYLCASRSYEQYFGPGTRLTVT.

V usage is TRBV11-2 and J usage is TRBJ1-1; TRBD1 aligns across 7 bases. Germline V gene data show CDR1 as SGHAT and CDR2 as FQNNGV. Losses at the gene ends were 4 bases for V and 5 bases for J; bases not matched to a gene: 10. The CDR3 sequence is 15 residues long. The CDR3: CASSSPYRGDTEAFF. CDR3 in DNA: TGTGCCAGCAGCTCCCCTTACAGGGGTGATACTGAAGCTTTCTTT. Full variable domain (remainder filled in from reference TRBV11-2 and TRBJ1-1): EAGVAQSPRYKIIEKRQSVAFWCNPISGHATLYWYQQILGQGPKLLIQFQNNGVVDDSQLPKDRFSAERLKGVDSTLKIQPAKLEDSAVYLCASSSPYRGDTEAFFGQGTRLTVV.

The rearrangement joins TRBV10-3 to TRBJ1-1; maybe TRBD1 (5 bases). Germline CDR1 and CDR2: ENHRY and SYGVKD. The CDR3 runs to 11 residues. V was shortened by 6 bases and J by 7 bases, with 9 bases between the two germline ends. The chain's CDR3 is CAISPGVEAFF. CDR3 nucleotides: TGTGCCATCAGCCCGGGGGTTGAAGCTTTCTTT.

This clone was recorded once. V gene TRBV2 combines with J gene TRBJ2-7; TRBD2 agrees at 12 bases. Germline assignment: CDR1 SNHLY and CDR2 FYNNEI. The CDR3 spans 14 residues. With V trimmed by 6 bases and J by 4 bases, 4 bases remained unmatched. The CDR3 is CASRGLAGKYEQYF. The CDR3, as DNA: TGTGCCAGCAGAGGACTAGCGGGGAAATACGAGCAGTACTTC.

This chain uses TRBV2 with TRBJ1-6; possible D gene TRBD1, 5 bases. The CDR3 is 16 residues long. CDR1 SNHLY and CDR2 FYNNEI come from the germline V gene. V gave up 8 bases and J gave up 0 bases, with 14 bases separating them. As DNA, the CDR3 is TGTGCCAGCCGACGACAGTCGAGCTCCTATAATTCACCCCTCCACTTT. Its translation is CASRRQSSSYNSPLHF. The variable domain in full, completed from reference TRBV2 and TRBJ1-6, reads EPEVTQTPSHQVTQMGQEVILRCVPISNHLYFYWYRQILGQKVEFLVSFYNNEISEKSEIFDDQFSVERPDGSNFTLKIRSTKLEDSAMYFCASRRQSSSYNSPLHFGNGTRLTVT.

This clone was seen a single time. V is TRBV5-1 and J is TRBJ2-2; 7 nucleotides match TRBD1. The CDR3 length is 16 residues. The germline CDR1 and CDR2 sequences are SGHRS and YFSETQ. Trimming cost V 2 bases and J 0 bases; bases outside gene matches: 4. CDR3 residues: CASSFRGQPNTGELFF. Here the CDR3 DNA reads TGCGCCAGCAGCTTTCGGGGACAGCCGAACACCGGGGAGCTGTTTTTT.

The chain is built from TRBV6-5 and TRBJ2-5; TRBD2 aligns across 8 bases. Germline V CDR1 and CDR2: MNHEY, SVGAGI. The trim removed 2 bases at V and 2 bases at J, leaving 4 bases unmatched. This CDR3 spans 15 amino acids. The CDR3 reads CASSYGTSGQETQYF. CDR3 sequence (DNA): TGTGCCAGCAGTTACGGCACTAGCGGACAAGAGACCCAGTACTTC.